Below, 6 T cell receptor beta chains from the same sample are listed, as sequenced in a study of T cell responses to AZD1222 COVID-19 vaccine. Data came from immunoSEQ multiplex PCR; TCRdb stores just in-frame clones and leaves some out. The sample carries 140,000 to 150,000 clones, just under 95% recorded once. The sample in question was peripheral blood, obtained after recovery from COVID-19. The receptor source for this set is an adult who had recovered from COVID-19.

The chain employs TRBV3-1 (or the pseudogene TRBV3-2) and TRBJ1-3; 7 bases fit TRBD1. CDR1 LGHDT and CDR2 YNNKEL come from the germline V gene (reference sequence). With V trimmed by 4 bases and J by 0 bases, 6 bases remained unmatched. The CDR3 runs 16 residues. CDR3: CASSLRTGTSGNTIYF. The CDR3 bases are TGTGCCAGCAGCCTACGGACAGGAACCTCTGGAAACACCATATATTTT.

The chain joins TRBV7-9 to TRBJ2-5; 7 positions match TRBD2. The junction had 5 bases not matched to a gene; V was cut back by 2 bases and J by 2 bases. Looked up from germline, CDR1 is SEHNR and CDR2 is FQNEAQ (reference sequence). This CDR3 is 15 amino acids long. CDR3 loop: CASSLISGKQETQYF. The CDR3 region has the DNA TGTGCCAGCAGCTTAATAAGCGGGAAGCAAGAGACCCAGTACTTC. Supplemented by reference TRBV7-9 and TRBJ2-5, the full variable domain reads DTGVSQNPRHKITKRGQNVTFRCDPISEHNRLYWYRQTLGQGPEFLTYFQNEAQLEKSRLLSDRFSAERPKGSFSTLEIQRTEQGDSAMYLCASSLISGKQETQYFGPGTRLLVL.

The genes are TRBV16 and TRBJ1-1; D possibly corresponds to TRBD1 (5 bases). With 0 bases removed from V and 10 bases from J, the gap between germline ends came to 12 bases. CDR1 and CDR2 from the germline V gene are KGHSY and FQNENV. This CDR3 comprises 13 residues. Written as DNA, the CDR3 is TGTGCCAGCAGCCAATCGTGGGACTTAGGAGCTTTCTTT. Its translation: CASSQSWDLGAFF.

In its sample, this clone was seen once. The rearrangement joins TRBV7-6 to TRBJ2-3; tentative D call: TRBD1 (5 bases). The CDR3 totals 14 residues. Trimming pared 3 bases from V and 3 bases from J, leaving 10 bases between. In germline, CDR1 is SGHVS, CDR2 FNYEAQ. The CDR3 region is CASSLSRGTDTQYF. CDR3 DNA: TGTGCCAGCAGCTTGAGTAGGGGAACAGATACGCAGTATTTT.

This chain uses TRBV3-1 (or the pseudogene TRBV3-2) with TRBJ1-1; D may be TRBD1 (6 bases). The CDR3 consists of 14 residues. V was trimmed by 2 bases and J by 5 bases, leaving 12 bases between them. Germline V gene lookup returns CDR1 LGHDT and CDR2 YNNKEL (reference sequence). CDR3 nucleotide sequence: TGTGCCAGCAGCCAAACTACAGGGCAAACTGAAGCTTTCTTT. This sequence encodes CASSQTTGQTEAFF.

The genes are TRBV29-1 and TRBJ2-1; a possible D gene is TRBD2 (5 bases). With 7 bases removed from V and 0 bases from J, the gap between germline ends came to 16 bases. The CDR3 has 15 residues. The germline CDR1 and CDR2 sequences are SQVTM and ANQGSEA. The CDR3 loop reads CSAEGWQSSYNEQFF. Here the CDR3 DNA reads TGCAGCGCCGAGGGATGGCAGAGCTCCTACAATGAGCAGTTCTTC.